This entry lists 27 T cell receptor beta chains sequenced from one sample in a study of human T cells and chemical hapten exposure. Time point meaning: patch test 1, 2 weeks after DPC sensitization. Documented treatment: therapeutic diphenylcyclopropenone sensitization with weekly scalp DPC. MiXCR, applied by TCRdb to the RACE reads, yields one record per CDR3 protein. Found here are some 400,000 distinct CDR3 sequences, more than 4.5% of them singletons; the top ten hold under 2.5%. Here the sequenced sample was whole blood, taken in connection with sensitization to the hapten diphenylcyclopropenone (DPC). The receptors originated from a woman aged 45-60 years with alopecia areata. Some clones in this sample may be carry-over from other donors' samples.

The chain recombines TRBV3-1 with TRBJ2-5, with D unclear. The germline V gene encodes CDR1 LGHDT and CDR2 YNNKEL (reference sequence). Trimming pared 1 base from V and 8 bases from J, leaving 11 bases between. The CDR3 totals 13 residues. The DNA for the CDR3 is TGTGCCAGCAGCCAAGTAGAACTATCTACCCAGTACTTC. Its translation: CASSQVELSTQYF.

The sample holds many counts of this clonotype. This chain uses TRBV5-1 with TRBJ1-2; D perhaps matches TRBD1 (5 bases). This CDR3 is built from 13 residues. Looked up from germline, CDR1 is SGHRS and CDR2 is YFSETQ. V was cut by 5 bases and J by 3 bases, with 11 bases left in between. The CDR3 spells CASRQDTYYGYTF. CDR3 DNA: TGCGCCAGCAGACAGGACACTTACTATGGCTACACCTTC.

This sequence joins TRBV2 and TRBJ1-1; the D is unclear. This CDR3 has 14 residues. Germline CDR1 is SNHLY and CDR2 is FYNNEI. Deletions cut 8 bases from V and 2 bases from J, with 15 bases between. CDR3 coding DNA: TGTGCCAGCTCGACCCCAGAGATTAACACTGAAGCTTTCTTT. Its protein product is CASSTPEINTEAFF.

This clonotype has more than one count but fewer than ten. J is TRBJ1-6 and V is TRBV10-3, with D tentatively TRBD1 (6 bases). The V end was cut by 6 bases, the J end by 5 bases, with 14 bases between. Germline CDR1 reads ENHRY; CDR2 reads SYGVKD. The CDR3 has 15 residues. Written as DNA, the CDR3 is TGTGCCATCAGCTCGACAGGTTCCGATAATTCACCCCTCCACTTT. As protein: CAISSTGSDNSPLHF.

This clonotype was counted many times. The CDR3 protein is CASSQEGTGLSIQYF. CDR3 DNA sequence: TGTGCCAGCAGCCAAGAAGGTACGGGACTTAGCATTCAGTACTTC. The V call is TRBV3-1, the J call TRBJ2-4; TRBD2 might be the D (6 bases). The CDR3 spans 15 residues. Germline V lookup: CDR1 LGHDT, CDR2 YNNKEL (reference sequence). V lost 0 bases, J lost 9 bases, and 15 bases lay in between.

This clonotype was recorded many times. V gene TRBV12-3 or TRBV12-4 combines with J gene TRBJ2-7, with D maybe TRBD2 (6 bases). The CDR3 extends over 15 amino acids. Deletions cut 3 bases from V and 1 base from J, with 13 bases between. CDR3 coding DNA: TGTGCCAGCAGTTTGGGGGGAGGAGGATCCTACGAGCAGTACTTC. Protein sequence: CASSLGGGGSYEQYF.

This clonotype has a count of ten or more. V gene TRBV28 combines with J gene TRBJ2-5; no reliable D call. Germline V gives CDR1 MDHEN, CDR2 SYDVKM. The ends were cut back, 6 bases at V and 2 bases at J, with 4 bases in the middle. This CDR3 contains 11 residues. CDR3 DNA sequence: TGTGCCAGCAGAGGGCAAGAGACCCAGTACTTC. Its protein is CASRGQETQYF.

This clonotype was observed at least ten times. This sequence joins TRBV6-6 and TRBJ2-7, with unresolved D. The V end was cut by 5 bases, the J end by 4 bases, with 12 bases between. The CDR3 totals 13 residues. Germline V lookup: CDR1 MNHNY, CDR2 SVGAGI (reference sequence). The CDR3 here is CASSPALEYEQYF. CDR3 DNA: TGTGCCAGCAGTCCCGCCCTCGAATACGAGCAGTACTTC.

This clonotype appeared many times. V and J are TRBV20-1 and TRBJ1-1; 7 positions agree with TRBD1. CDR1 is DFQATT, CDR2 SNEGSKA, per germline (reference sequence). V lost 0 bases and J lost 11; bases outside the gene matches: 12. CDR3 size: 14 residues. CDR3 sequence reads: CSARDLGGGLSAFF. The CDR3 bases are TGCAGTGCTAGAGATCTAGGAGGGGGCCTTAGCGCTTTCTTT.

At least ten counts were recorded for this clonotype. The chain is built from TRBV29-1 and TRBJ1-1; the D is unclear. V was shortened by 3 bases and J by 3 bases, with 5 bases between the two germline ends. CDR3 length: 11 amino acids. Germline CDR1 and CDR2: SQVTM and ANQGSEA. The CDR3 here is CSVDQHTEAFF. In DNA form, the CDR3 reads TGCAGCGTTGACCAACACACTGAAGCTTTCTTT.

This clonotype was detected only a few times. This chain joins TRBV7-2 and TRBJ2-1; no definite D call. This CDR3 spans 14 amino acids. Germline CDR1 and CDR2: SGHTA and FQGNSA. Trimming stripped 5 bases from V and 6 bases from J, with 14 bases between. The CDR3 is CASSPRLDGNEQFF. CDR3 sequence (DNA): TGTGCCAGCAGCCCCAGGCTAGATGGCAATGAGCAGTTCTTC.

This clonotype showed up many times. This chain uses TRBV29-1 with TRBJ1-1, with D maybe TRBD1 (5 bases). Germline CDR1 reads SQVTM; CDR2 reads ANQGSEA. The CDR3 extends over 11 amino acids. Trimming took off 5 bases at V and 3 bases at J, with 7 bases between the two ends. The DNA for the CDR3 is TGCAGCGTTATAGGGGACACTGAAGCTTTCTTT. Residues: CSVIGDTEAFF.

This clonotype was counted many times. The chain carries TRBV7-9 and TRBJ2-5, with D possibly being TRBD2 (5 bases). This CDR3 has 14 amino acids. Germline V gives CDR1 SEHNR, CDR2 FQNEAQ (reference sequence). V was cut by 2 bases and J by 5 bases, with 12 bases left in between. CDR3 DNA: TGTGCCAGCAGCTTAAGTAGCGATCGGGAGACCCAGTACTTC. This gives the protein CASSLSSDRETQYF.

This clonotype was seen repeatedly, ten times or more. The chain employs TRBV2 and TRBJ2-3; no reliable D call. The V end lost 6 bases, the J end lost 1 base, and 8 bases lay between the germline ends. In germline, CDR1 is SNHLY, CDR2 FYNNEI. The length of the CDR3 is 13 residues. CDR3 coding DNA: TGTGCCAGCAGGAGTACCGGCACAGATACGCAGTATTTT. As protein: CASRSTGTDTQYF.

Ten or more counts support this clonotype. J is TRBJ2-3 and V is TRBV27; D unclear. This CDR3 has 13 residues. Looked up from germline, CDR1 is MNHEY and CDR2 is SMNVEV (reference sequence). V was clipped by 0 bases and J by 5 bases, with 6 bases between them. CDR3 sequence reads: CASSLSYKDTQYF. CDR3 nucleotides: TGTGCCAGCAGTTTATCGTATAAAGATACGCAGTATTTT.

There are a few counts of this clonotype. The CDR3 here is CASSWRTSGTLRTQYF. CDR3 nucleotides: TGTGCCAGCAGTTGGAGGACTAGCGGGACTTTGAGGACGCAGTATTTT. The chain recombines TRBV28 with TRBJ2-3, with 12 nucleotides matching TRBD2. V was clipped by 4 bases and J by 9 bases; unmatched bases: 11. The CDR3 is 16 residues long. CDR1 is MDHEN, CDR2 SYDVKM, per germline. The whole variable domain, remainder taken from reference TRBV28 and TRBJ2-3, is DVKVTQSSRYLVKRTGEKVFLECVQDMDHENMFWYRQDPGLGLRLIYFSYDVKMKEKGDIPEGYSVSREKKERFSLILESASTNQTSMYLCASSWRTSGTLRTQYFGPGTRLTVL.

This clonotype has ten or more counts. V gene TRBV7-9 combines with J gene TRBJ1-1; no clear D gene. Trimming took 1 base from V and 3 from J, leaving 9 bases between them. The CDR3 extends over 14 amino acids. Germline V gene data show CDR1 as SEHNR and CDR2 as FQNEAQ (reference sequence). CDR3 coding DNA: TGTGCCAGCAGCTTAGAAAAGGGCTACACTGAAGCTTTCTTT. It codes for CASSLEKGYTEAFF.

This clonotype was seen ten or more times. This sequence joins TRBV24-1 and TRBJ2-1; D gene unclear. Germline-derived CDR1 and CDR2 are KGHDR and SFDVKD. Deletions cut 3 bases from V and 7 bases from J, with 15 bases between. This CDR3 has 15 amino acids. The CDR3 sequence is CATSDPLLPGNEQFF. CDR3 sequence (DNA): TGTGCCACCAGTGATCCTCTCCTGCCAGGTAATGAGCAGTTCTTC.

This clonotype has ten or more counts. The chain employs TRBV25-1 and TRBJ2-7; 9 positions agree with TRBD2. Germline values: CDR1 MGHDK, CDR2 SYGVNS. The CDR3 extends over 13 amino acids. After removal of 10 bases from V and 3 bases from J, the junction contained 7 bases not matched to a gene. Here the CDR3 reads CATRNSGSYEQYF. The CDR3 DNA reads TGTGCCACCCGAAATAGCGGGAGCTACGAGCAGTACTTC.

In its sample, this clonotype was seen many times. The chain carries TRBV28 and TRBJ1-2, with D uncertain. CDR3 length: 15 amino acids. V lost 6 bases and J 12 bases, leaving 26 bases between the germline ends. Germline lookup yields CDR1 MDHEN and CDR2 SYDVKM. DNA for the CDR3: TGTGCCAGCAGCCCCTCTGGCCTTTTGCTATGGTATGACACCTTC. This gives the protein CASSPSGLLLWYDTF.

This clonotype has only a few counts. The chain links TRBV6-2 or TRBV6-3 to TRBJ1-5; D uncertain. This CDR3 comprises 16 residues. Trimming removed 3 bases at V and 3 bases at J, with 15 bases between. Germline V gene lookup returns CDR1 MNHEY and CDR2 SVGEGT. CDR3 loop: CASSYTRRAVNQPQHF. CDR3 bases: TGTGCCAGCAGTTATACGAGGAGGGCGGTCAATCAGCCCCAGCATTTT.

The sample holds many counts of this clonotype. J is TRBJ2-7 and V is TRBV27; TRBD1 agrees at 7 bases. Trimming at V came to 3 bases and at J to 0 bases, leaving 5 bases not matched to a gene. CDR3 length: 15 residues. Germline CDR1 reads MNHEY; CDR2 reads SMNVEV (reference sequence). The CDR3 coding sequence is TGTGCCAGCAGTTTGGGGGCAGGGGGCTCCTACGAGCAGTACTTC. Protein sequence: CASSLGAGGSYEQYF.

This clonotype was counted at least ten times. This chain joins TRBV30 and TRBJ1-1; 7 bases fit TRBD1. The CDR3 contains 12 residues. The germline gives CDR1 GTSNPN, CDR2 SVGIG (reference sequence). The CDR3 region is CALQGFGAEAFF. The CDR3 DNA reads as TGTGCATTACAGGGGTTCGGTGCTGAAGCTTTCTTT.

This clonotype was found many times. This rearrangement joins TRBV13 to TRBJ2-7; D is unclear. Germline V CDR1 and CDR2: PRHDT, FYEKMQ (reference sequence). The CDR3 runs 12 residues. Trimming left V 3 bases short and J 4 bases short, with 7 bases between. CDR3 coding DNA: TGTGCCAGCAGCTTCCAGGTTTACGAGCAGTACTTC. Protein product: CASSFQVYEQYF.

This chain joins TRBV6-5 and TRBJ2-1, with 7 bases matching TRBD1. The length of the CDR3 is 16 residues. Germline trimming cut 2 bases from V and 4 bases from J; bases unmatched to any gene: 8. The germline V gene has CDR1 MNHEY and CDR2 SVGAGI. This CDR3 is CASSYRRQGPYNEQFF. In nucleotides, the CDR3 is TGTGCCAGCAGTTACAGGCGACAGGGTCCTTACAATGAGCAGTTCTTC.

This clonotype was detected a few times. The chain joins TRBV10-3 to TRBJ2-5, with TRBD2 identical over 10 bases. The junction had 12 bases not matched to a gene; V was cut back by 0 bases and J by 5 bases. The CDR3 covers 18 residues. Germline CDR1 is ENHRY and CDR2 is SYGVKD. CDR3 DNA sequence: TGTGCCATCAGTGAGTCGACTCTAGCGGGAGATACTTGGGAGACCCAGTACTTC. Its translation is CAISESTLAGDTWETQYF.

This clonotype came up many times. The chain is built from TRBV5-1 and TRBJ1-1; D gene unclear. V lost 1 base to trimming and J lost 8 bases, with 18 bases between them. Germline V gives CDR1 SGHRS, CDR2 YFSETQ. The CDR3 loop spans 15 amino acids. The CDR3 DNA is TGCGCCAGCAGCTTGTTTTACCGCCTCGATGAGGAAGCTTTCTTT. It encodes CASSLFYRLDEEAFF.